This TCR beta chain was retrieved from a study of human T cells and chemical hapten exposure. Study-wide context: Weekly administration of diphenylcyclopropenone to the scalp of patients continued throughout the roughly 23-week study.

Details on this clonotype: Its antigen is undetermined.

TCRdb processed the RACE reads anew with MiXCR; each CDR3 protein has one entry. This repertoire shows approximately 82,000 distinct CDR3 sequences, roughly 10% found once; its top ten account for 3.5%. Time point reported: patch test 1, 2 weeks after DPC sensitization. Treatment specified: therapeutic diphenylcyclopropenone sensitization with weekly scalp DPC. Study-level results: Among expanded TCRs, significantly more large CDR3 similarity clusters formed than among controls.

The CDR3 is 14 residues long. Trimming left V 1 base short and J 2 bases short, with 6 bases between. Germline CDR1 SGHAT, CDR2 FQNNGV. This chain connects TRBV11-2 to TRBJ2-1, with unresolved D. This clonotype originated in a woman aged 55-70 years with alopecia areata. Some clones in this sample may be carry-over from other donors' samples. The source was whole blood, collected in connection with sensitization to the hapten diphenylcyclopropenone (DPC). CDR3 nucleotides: TGTGCCAGCAGCTTAGCAACAACCTACAATGAGCAGTTCTTC. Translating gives CASSLATTYNEQFF.